One sample yielded the 12 T cell receptor beta chains listed below, sequenced in a study of T cell repertoires in cytomegalovirus infection. TCRdb used MiXCR to reprocess the reads, holding one entry per CDR3 protein. Of approximately 170,000 distinct CDR3 sequences in the sample, 15% to 20% were seen once. The sample taken for sequencing was CD8+ T cells from PBMCs. The receptors were sampled from a human donor in good health (CMV status not recorded). Some clones in this sample may be carry-over from other donors' samples.

This clonotype has only a few counts. The CDR3, as DNA: TGTGCCAGCAGCTGGGGACAGGGGGTCCAAGAGACCCAGTACTTC. It encodes CASSWGQGVQETQYF. The chain links TRBV28 to TRBJ2-5; 11 bases match TRBD1. This CDR3 has 15 amino acids. V shed 6 bases, J shed 1 base, and the junction held 4 bases outside the gene matches. Germline V gene data show CDR1 as MDHEN and CDR2 as SYDVKM.

The chain recombines TRBV7-3 with TRBJ2-3; 9 bases match TRBD1. This CDR3 is 15 amino acids long. V trimming: 5 bases; J trimming: 4 bases; junction bases outside the gene matches: 7. The germline V gene encodes CDR1 SGHTA and CDR2 FQGTGA. CDR3 amino acids: CASSLSGTGSDTQYF. Here the CDR3 DNA reads TGTGCCAGCAGCCTTTCCGGGACAGGGTCAGATACGCAGTATTTT.

V usage is TRBV7-2 and J usage is TRBJ2-5, with unresolved D. The CDR3 is 15 amino acids. Germline CDR1 and CDR2: SGHTA and FQGNSA. The V and J ends lost 0 bases and 1 base respectively, with 9 bases between them. The CDR3 region has the DNA TGTGCCAGCAGCTTAGCGCACCGGGCCCAAGAGACCCAGTACTTC. As protein: CASSLAHRAQETQYF.

This chain uses TRBV28 with TRBJ2-3; 7 nucleotides line up with TRBD1. With V trimmed by 3 bases and J by 6 bases, 0 bases remained unmatched. CDR3 length: 12 residues. The germline V gene encodes CDR1 MDHEN and CDR2 SYDVKM. For the CDR3, the DNA is TGTGCCAGCAGTTTCAGGGGGGATACGCAGTATTTT. Protein sequence: CASSFRGDTQYF.

This chain joins TRBV6-2 or TRBV6-3 and TRBJ2-7; 7 bases match TRBD2. Germline loops: CDR1 MNHEY, CDR2 SVGEGT. Losses at the gene ends were 4 bases for V and 6 bases for J; bases not matched to a gene: 6. The CDR3 spans 13 residues. CDR3 amino acids: CASSSGLVGEQYF. DNA for the CDR3: TGTGCCAGCAGTTCAGGACTAGTTGGCGAGCAGTACTTC.

This clonotype appeared a few times. The chain is built from TRBV28 and TRBJ2-2, with D possibly being TRBD1 (5 bases). This CDR3 is 17 amino acids long. V shed 4 bases and J shed 4 bases, with 19 bases lying between them. CDR1 is MDHEN, CDR2 SYDVKM, per germline. CDR3 DNA: TGTGCCAGCAGTTCCCGAAGACAGAGCGTTTCCACCGGGGAGCTGTTTTTT. It is translated as CASSSRRQSVSTGELFF. Based on the CDR3 plus reference TRBV28 and TRBJ2-2, the full variable domain is DVKVTQSSRYLVKRTGEKVFLECVQDMDHENMFWYRQDPGLGLRLIYFSYDVKMKEKGDIPEGYSVSREKKERFSLILESASTNQTSMYLCASSSRRQSVSTGELFFGEGSRLTVL.

The genes are TRBV7-8 and TRBJ2-4; D ambiguous. There are 16 residues in the CDR3. Trimming shortened V by 2 bases and J by 2 bases, and 13 bases separated the two germline ends. Germline V gene sequence: CDR1 SGHVS, CDR2 FQNEAQ. The CDR3 reads CASSLKGLSTKNIQYF. CDR3 DNA sequence: TGTGCCAGCAGCTTAAAAGGGTTGAGTACCAAAAACATTCAGTACTTC. The whole variable domain, filled in from reference TRBV7-8 and TRBJ2-4, reads GAGVSQSPRYKVAKRGQDVALRCDPISGHVSLFWYQQALGQGPEFLTYFQNEAQLDKSGLPSDRFFAERPEGSVSTLKIQRTQQEDSAVYLCASSLKGLSTKNIQYFGAGTRLSVL.

This clonotype was counted a few times. V and J are TRBV7-8 and TRBJ1-2; D is unresolved. CDR1 is SGHVS and CDR2 is FQNEAQ in the germline V gene. V was cut by 5 bases and J by 6 bases, with 22 bases left in between. This CDR3 is built from 16 residues. This CDR3 reads CASSPRDKVTGNGYTF. For the CDR3, the DNA is TGTGCCAGCAGCCCGAGAGATAAGGTGACTGGGAATGGCTACACCTTC. Variable domain in full (rest from reference TRBV7-8 and TRBJ1-2): GAGVSQSPRYKVAKRGQDVALRCDPISGHVSLFWYQQALGQGPEFLTYFQNEAQLDKSGLPSDRFFAERPEGSVSTLKIQRTQQEDSAVYLCASSPRDKVTGNGYTFGSGTRLTVV.

Comment on this clonotype: The junction does not match germline at one end; this may be a read error. The chain carries TRBV7-8 and TRBJ1-5; TRBD1 matches at 7 bases. This CDR3 comprises 15 residues. Germline loops: CDR1 SGHVS, CDR2 FQNEAQ. The CDR3 here is CASSLQGGAGQSQHF. The CDR3, as DNA: TGTGCCAGCAGCTTACAGGGGGGGGCGGGTCAGTCCCAGCATTTT. The full variable domain, rest sourced from reference TRBV7-8 and TRBJ1-5, is GAGVSQSPRYKVAKRGQDVALRCDPISGHVSLFWYQQALGQGPEFLTYFQNEAQLDKSGLPSDRFFAERPEGSVSTLKIQRTQQEDSAVYLCASSLQGGAGQSQHFGDGTRLSIL.

This clonotype has only a few counts. This chain connects TRBV7-2 to TRBJ2-1; 7 bases agree with TRBD2. V was pared by 1 base and J by 0 bases, with 6 bases of the junction left unmatched. The CDR3 runs 17 residues. Germline values: CDR1 SGHTA, CDR2 FQGNSA. CDR3 nucleotide sequence: TGTGCCAGCAGCTTAGTTTGGGGGGGAAGCTCCTACAATGAGCAGTTCTTC. Translating gives CASSLVWGGSSYNEQFF.

This clonotype was picked up a small number of times. The chain uses TRBV7-9 and TRBJ2-5; 12 bases fit TRBD2. J lost 1 base, V lost 5 bases, and 11 bases had no gene match. The CDR3 is made up of 18 amino acids. Germline V gene lookup returns CDR1 SEHNR and CDR2 FQNEAQ (reference sequence). CDR3 loop: CASSLQTSGRPGQETQYF. The CDR3 nucleotides read TGTGCCAGCAGCCTACAGACTAGCGGGAGACCGGGCCAAGAGACCCAGTACTTC.

In DNA, the CDR3 is TGTGCCAGCAGCTTAGAGGGGCGGGATGAGCAGTTCTTC. Amino acids: CASSLEGRDEQFF. The J gene is TRBJ2-1, the V gene TRBV7-6, with D perhaps being TRBD1 or TRBD2 (5 bases each). The germline V gene has CDR1 SGHVS and CDR2 FNYEAQ. The germline V and J ends were trimmed by 1 base and 8 bases, with 9 bases remaining between them. The CDR3 sequence is 13 residues long. The complete variable domain, with remaining parts taken from reference TRBV7-6 and TRBJ2-1, reads GAGVSQSPRYKVTKRGQDVALRCDPISGHVSLYWYRQALGQGPEFLTYFNYEAQQDKSGLPNDRFSAERPEGSISTLTIQRTEQRDSAMYRCASSLEGRDEQFFGPGTRLTVL.